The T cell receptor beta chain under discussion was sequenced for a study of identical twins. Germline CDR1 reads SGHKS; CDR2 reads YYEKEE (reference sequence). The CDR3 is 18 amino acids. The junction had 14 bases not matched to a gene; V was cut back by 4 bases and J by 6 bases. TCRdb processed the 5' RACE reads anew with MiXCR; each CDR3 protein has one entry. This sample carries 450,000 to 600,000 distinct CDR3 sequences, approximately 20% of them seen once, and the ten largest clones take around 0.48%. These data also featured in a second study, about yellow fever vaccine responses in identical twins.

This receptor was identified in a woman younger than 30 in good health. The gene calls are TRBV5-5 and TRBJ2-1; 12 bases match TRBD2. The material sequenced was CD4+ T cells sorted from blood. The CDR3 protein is CASSPTPGLAGRGNEQFF. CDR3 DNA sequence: TGTGCCAGCAGCCCTACTCCGGGACTAGCGGGCCGGGGCAATGAGCAGTTCTTC.